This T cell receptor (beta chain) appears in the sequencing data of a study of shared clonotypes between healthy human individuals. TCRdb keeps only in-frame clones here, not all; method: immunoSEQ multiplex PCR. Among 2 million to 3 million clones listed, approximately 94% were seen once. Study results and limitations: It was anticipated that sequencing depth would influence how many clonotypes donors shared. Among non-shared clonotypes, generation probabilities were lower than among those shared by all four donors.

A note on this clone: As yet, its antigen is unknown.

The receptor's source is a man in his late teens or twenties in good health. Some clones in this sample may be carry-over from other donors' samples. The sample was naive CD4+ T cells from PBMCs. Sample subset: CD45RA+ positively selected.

As DNA, the CDR3 is TGTGCCAGTAGTATACTGACCGGGGCAGGGGCCTACGAGCAGTACTTC. Protein sequence: CASSILTGAGAYEQYF. The rearrangement uses TRBV19 and TRBJ2-7; tentative D call: TRBD1 (6 bases). The CDR3 consists of 16 residues. Trimming shortened V by 2 bases and J by 2 bases, and 16 bases separated the two germline ends. Germline CDR1 LNHDA, CDR2 SQIVND (reference sequence).